This T cell receptor (beta chain) was profiled in a study of OX40 agonist ivuxolimab in advanced cancers. Regarding the study in general: The costimulatory receptor OX40 (CD134) was targeted by ivuxolimab, a fully human IgG2 agonistic monoclonal antibody. Intravenous ivuxolimab was administered to patients every 2 weeks at six dose levels: 0.01, 0.1, 0.3, 1.5, 3 and 10 mg/kg. Of the 50 to 55 patients in dose escalation, 19 had hepatocellular carcinoma, approximately 15 had melanoma, 9 had renal cell carcinoma and 9 had head and neck cancer. In the dose-escalation cohort, around 80% of patients were male, and the mean age was around 60 years with a range of about 20 to 79. Patients were allowed to have had prior anti-PD-1, anti-PD-L1 or anti-CTLA-4 therapy, and 30% to 40% of the dose-escalation patients had previously received checkpoint inhibitors. Partial responses occurred in three dose-escalation patients: two with cutaneous melanoma and one with hepatocellular carcinoma. The purpose of peripheral TCRbeta sequencing was to test whether ivuxolimab changed TCR sequence diversity and led to clonal T-cell expansion. The paper describes the monotherapy dose-escalation part (N of about 47 patients) of the phase I trial of ivuxolimab. Broad study findings and their caveats: At doses from 0.1 to 3.0 mg/kg, clonal expansion was seen in both CD4+ and CD8+ blood T cells between baseline and week 6. After ivuxolimab, expanded clones were on average more numerous among CD8+ T cells than among CD4+ T cells. In the 0.1-3.0 mg/kg groups, partial responders were among the patients with the lowest normalized peripheral clonal expansion, particularly in CD8+ T cells. The antigen specificity of the clonally expanded peripheral T cells was not determined. Low levels of normalized T-cell clonal expansion were also seen in some patients who did not respond.

The CDR3, cysteine through phenylalanine, is 15 amino acids long. Of the read, only the CDR3 DNA is kept; its 45 bases are in frame from base 1. The trim is 5 bases for V and 9 bases for J, with a gap of 17 bases between the germline ends. From the germline V gene (reference sequence), CDR1 is LNHDA and CDR2 is SQIVND. The trial excluded patients who had a history of autoimmune disease or were on systemic immunosuppression. Peripheral blood for TCR sequencing was collected from all dose cohorts at baseline, on cycle 4 day 1, and on cycle 7 day 1. Samples came from an open-label, multicenter, first-in-human phase I dose-escalation trial of ivuxolimab. Adults with locally advanced or metastatic melanoma, renal cell carcinoma, hepatocellular carcinoma or head and neck squamous cell carcinoma were enrolled in the trial. Before TCR sequencing, CD4+ T cells and CD8+ T cells from peripheral blood were sorted into separate populations.

With regard to this clone: Its specific antigen is unknown. No per-base quality is available; no much larger clone lies one base away.

Genomic DNA was extracted from sorted cells for sequencing of the TCRbeta CDR3 region. The immunoSEQ Assay was used to sequence the TCRbeta CDR3 regions. The clones in this table, taken by TCRdb from immuneACCESS, are in-frame only. Not every clone is retained; where verified, under half of the shortfall comes from an unresolved V gene, and the cause of the rest is unknown. The sample table shows 60,000 to 90,000 clones, and over 75% are seen once. Clones ranked in the top ten supply 5.5% to 8% of the sample. Sample: CD4+ or CD8+ T cells sorted from blood, taken in a trial of the OX40 agonist ivuxolimab. Rearrangement joined TRBV19 to TRBJ1-6, with an unclear D gene assignment. This sequence was found in an adult with an advanced solid tumor such as melanoma, head and neck, liver or kidney cancer. The nucleotides read TGTGCCAGTAGTTTGGGTCGGGGTAGGAGTTCACCCCTCCACTTT. Translated, it gives CASSLGRGRSSPLHF.